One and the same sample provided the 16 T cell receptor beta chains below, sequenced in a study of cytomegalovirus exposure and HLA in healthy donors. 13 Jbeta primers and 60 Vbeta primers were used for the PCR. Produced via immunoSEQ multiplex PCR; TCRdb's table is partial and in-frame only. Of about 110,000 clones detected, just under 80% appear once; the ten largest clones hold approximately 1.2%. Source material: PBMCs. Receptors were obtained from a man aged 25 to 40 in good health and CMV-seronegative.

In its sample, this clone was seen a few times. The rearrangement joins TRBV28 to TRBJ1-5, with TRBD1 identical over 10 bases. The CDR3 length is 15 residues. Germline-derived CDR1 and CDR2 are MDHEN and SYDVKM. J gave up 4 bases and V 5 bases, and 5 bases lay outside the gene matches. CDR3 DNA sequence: TGTGCCAGCAGTAAACCGGGACAGGGGAATCAGCCCCAGCATTTT. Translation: CASSKPGQGNQPQHF.

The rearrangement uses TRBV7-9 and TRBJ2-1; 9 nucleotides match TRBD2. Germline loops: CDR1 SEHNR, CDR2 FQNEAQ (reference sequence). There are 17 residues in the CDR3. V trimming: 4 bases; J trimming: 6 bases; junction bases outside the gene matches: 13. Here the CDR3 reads CASSSRDTIAGVNEQFF. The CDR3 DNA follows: TGTGCCAGCAGCTCGCGGGACACCATAGCGGGAGTCAATGAGCAGTTCTTC.

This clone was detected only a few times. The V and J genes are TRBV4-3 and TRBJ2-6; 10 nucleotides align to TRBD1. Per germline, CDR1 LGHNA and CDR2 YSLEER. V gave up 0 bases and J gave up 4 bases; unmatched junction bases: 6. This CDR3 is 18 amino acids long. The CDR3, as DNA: TGCGCCAGCAGCCAAGAGTTGGGACAGGGGCCCGGGGCCAACGTCCTGACTTTC. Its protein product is CASSQELGQGPGANVLTF.

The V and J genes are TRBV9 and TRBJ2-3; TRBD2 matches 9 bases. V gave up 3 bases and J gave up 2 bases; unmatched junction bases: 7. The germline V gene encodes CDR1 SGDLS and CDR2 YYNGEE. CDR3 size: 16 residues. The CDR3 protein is CASSDGTSPSTDTQYF. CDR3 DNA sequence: TGTGCCAGCAGCGATGGGACTAGCCCCTCCACAGATACGCAGTATTTT.

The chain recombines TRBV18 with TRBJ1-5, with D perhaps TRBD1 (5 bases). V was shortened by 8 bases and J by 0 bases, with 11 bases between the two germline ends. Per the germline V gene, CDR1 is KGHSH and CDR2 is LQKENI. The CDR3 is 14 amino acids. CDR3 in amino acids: CASTTEYSNQPQHF. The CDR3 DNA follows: TGTGCCAGCACGACAGAGTATAGCAATCAGCCCCAGCATTTT.

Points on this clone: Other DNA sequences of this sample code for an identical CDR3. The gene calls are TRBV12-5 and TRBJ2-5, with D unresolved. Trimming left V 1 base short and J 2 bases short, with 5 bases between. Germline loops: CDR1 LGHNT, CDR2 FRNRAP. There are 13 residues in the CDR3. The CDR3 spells CASGLGGQETQYF. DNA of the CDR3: TGTGCTAGTGGTTTGGGAGGACAAGAGACCCAGTACTTC.

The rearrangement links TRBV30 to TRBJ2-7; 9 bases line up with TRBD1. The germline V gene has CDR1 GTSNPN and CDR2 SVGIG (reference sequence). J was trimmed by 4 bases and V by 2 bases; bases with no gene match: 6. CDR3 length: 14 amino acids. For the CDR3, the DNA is TGTGCCTGGAGTACCGGGACAGGGTCTTACGAGCAGTACTTC. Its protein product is CAWSTGTGSYEQYF. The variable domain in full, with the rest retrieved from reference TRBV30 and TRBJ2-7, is SQTIHQWPATLVQPVGSPLSLECTVEGTSNPNLYWYRQAAGRGLQLLFYSVGIGQISSEVPQNLSASRPQDRQFILSSKKLLLSDSGFYLCAWSTGTGSYEQYFGPGTRLTVT.

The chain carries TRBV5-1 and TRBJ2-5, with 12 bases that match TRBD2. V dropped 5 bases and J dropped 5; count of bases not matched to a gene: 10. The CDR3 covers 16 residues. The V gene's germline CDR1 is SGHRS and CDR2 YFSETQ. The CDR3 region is CASRRSGLAGRETQYF. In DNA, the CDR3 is TGCGCCAGCAGGCGTTCGGGACTAGCGGGCCGGGAGACCCAGTACTTC.

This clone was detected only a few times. The CDR3 reads CASSLAPGGHQPQHF. The CDR3 nucleotides read TGCGCCAGCAGCTTGGCCCCAGGGGGCCATCAGCCCCAGCATTTT. This chain links TRBV5-1 with TRBJ1-5, with TRBD1 matching over 8 bases. Germline V gene data show CDR1 as SGHRS and CDR2 as YFSETQ. The CDR3 is 15 residues long. V shed 0 bases, J shed 5 bases, and the junction held 4 bases outside the gene matches.

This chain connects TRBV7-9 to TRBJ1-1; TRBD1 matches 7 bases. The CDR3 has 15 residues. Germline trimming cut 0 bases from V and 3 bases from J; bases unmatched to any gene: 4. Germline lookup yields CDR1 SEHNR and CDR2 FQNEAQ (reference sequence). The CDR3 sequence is CASSLATGDHTEAFF. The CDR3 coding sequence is TGTGCCAGCAGCTTAGCCACAGGGGATCACACTGAAGCTTTCTTT.

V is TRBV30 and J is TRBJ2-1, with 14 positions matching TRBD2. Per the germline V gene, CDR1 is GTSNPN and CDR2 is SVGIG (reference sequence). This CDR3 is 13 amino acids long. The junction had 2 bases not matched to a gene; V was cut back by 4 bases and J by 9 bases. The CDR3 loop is CAWTGLAGVEQFF. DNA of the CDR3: TGTGCCTGGACGGGACTAGCGGGAGTTGAGCAGTTCTTC.

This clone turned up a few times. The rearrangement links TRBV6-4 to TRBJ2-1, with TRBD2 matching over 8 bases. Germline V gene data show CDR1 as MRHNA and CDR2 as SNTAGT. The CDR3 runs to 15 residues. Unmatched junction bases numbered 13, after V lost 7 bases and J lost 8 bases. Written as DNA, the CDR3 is TGTGCCAGCAAATCTGAGACGGCGGGAGGCCATGAGCAGTTCTTC. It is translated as CASKSETAGGHEQFF.

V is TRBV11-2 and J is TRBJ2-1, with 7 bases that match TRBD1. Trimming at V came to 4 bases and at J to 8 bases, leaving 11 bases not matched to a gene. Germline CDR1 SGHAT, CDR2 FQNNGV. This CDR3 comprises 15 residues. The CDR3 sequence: CASSSIQDRVHEQFF. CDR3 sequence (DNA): TGTGCCAGCAGCTCAATACAAGACAGGGTCCATGAGCAGTTCTTC.

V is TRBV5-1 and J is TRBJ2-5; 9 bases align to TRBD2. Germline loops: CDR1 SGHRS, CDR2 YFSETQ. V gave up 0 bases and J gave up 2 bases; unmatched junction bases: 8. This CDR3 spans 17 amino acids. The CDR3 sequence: CASSLGVGAGGQETQYF. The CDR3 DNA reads TGCGCCAGCAGCTTGGGGGTTGGAGCGGGGGGTCAAGAGACCCAGTACTTC.

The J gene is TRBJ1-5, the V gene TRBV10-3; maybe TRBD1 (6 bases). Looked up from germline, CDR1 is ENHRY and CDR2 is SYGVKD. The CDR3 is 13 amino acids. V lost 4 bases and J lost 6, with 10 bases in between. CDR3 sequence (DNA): TGTGCCATCAGTGGGGGAGGGGGTCAGCCCCAGCATTTT. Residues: CAISGGGGQPQHF.

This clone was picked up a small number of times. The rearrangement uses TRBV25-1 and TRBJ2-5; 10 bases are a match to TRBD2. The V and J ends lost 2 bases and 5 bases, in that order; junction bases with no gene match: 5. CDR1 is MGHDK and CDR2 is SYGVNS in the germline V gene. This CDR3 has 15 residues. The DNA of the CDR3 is TGTGCCAGCAGTGAACCTAGCGGGAGTGACGAGACCCAGTACTTC. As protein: CASSEPSGSDETQYF.